These T cell receptor beta chains were read from a single sample in a study of CD8 T cells in Susac syndrome. TCRdb re-called the immunoSEQ multiplex PCR reads through MiXCR, storing one row per CDR3 protein. The sample has over 350,000 distinct CDR3 sequences, around 83% seen once. What was sequenced was CD8+ T cells from PBMCs. The receptors were gathered from a human donor with multiple sclerosis. CDR3s include the opening cysteine and the closing phenylalanine or tryptophan. A D gene is named only where the DNA matches it firmly. Expanded clones get a size class; other rows say once, few or many, or leave the size out.

. | 14 | TRBJ1-1 | TRBV29-1 | . | TGCAGCGTTCCTATACGGGAGAAAAACACTGAAGCTTTCTTT | CSVPIREKNTEAFF
. | 16 | TRBJ2-7 | TRBV10-3 | once | TGTGCCATCAGTGAAAGACCCGGGCCTGTTGCCTACGAGCAGTACTTC | CAISERPGPVAYEQYF
. | 15 | TRBJ1-5 | TRBV25-1 | . | TGTGCCAGCAGTGAATATGCGGGATCGGATCAGCCCCAGCATTTT | CASSEYAGSDQPQHF
. | 15 | TRBJ1-1 | TRBV5-1 | . | TGCGCCAGCAGCACCTTACAGGGTGAGTCTGCTGAAGCTTTCTTT | CASSTLQGESAEAFF
. | 14 | TRBJ2-7 | TRBV7-9 | . | TGTGCCAGCAGCTCGTGGGCCAACACCTACGAGCAGTACTTC | CASSSWANTYEQYF
. | 13 | TRBJ2-5 | TRBV4-1 | . | TGCGCCAGCAGCCAAGGACTCCAAGAGACCCAGTACTTC | CASSQGLQETQYF
. | 15 | TRBJ2-2 | TRBV18 | . | TGTGCCAGCTCACCGGAGACAGCTTACACCGGGGAGCTGTTTTTT | CASSPETAYTGELFF
TRBD1 | 14 | TRBJ1-1 | TRBV3-1 | . | TGTGCCAGCAGCCGAACAGGGGGAGAGACTGAAGCTTTCTTT | CASSRTGGETEAFF
. | 16 | TRBJ1-2 | TRBV3-1 | . | TGTGCCAGCAGCCAGTGGGCTAGGACCAGGAACTATGGCTACACCTTC | CASSQWARTRNYGYTF
. | 13 | TRBJ2-7 | TRBV28 | . | TGTGCCAGCAGTTCAAGACAGACGGGAGAGCAGTACTTC | CASSSRQTGEQYF